These 32 T cell receptor beta chains came from one sample sequenced in a study of T cells after posttransplantation cyclophosphamide. Profiled with immunoSEQ multiplex PCR; TCRdb holds only in-frame clones, not every one. The data show 23,000 or so clones, just over 85% seen once. Sampled 1 year posttransplant, controls received myeloablative marrow transplants, methotrexate and a calcineurin inhibitor. Sequencing was performed on PBMCs, taken around 350 days after allogeneic stem cell transplant with calcineurin inhibitor and methotrexate. All receptors derive from a female patient in her 30s who received an allogeneic stem cell transplant from an unrelated donor, was CMV-positive, and had acute and chronic GVHD. Some T cells may originate from the graft donor.

The chain combines TRBV7-9 with TRBJ2-3; 7 bases align to TRBD2. This CDR3 is built from 15 residues. V was clipped by 8 bases and J by 0 bases; unmatched bases: 8. Per germline, CDR1 SEHNR and CDR2 FQNEAQ (reference sequence). CDR3 coding DNA: TGTGCCAGCCAAACTCGGGGAGGGAGCACAGATACGCAGTATTTT. It codes for CASQTRGGSTDTQYF.

This clone came up a few times. The chain combines TRBV7-9 with TRBJ2-3, with 8 bases fitting TRBD2. Germline CDR1 reads SEHNR; CDR2 reads FQNEAQ (reference sequence). This CDR3 spans 14 amino acids. Trimming at V came to 5 bases and at J to 10 bases, leaving 11 bases not matched to a gene. The CDR3 protein is CASSKGLGGGAQYF. The DNA of the CDR3 is TGTGCCAGCAGCAAGGGACTAGGGGGGGGCGCGCAGTATTTT.

The rearrangement uses TRBV6-4 and TRBJ2-3, with 7 bases fitting TRBD1. CDR1 MRHNA and CDR2 SNTAGT come from the germline V gene. The CDR3 sequence is 15 residues long. V was clipped by 6 bases and J by 2 bases; unmatched bases: 8. CDR3 amino acids: CASRDDRAHTDTQYF. CDR3 DNA: TGTGCCAGCAGGGATGACAGGGCACACACAGATACGCAGTATTTT.

The chain has TRBV5-6 and TRBJ2-3, with D uncertain. CDR1 and CDR2 (germline): SGHDT, YYEEEE. The length of the CDR3 is 16 residues. Trimming removed 4 bases from V and 1 base from J, with 16 bases in between. CDR3: CASSPMAQGGTDTQYF. The CDR3 nucleotides read TGTGCCAGCAGCCCAATGGCCCAAGGAGGCACAGATACGCAGTATTTT.

The gene calls are TRBV10-3 and TRBJ2-1; 7 bases line up with TRBD2. The V segment lost 5 bases and the J segment 7 bases; nucleotides outside the gene matches: 8. Germline V lookup: CDR1 ENHRY, CDR2 SYGVKD. CDR3 length equals 14 residues. CDR3 in amino acids: CAISPTSVWNEQFF. The CDR3 coding sequence is TGTGCCATCAGTCCTACTAGCGTTTGGAATGAGCAGTTCTTC.

The chain joins TRBV7-3 to TRBJ1-1, with D hard to call. Trimming removed 4 bases at V and 1 base at J, with 7 bases between. The germline V gene encodes CDR1 SGHTA and CDR2 FQGTGA. The CDR3 is made up of 13 amino acids. CDR3 in DNA: TGTGCCAGCAGCTGGGCAGAGAACACTGAAGCTTTCTTT. It codes for CASSWAENTEAFF.

V is TRBV10-1 and J is TRBJ2-3; 12 nucleotides align to TRBD2. Germline V lookup: CDR1 WNHNN, CDR2 SYGVQD (reference sequence). The CDR3 is 13 amino acids. Losses at the gene ends were 8 bases for V and 5 bases for J; bases not matched to a gene: 2. Written as DNA, the CDR3 is TGCGCCAGCTCTAGCGGGGGGGGAGATACGCAGTATTTT. This codes for CASSSGGGDTQYF.

This rearrangement joins TRBV4-2 to TRBJ1-2; 7 bases align to TRBD1. V was pared by 4 bases and J by 4 bases, with 9 bases of the junction left unmatched. CDR3 size: 15 residues. Germline values: CDR1 LGHNA, CDR2 YNFKEQ. The CDR3 region is CASSPPDRSLYGYTF. The CDR3 DNA reads TGTGCCAGCAGCCCGCCGGACAGGAGTCTCTATGGCTACACCTTC.

This chain links TRBV5-5 with TRBJ2-2; possible D gene TRBD2, 7 bases. The CDR3 length is 19 residues. In germline, CDR1 is SGHKS, CDR2 YYEKEE (reference sequence). V shed 0 bases and J shed 4 bases, with 22 bases lying between them. The CDR3 coding sequence is TGTGCCAGCAGCTTGGCCGGATTCGGGGGCCGCGGGGGCACCGGGGAGCTGTTTTTT. Its translation is CASSLAGFGGRGGTGELFF.

This chain joins TRBV7-2 and TRBJ2-7; TRBD2 agrees at 7 bases. The CDR3 contains 14 residues. Losses at the gene ends were 6 bases for V and 4 bases for J; bases not matched to a gene: 9. CDR1 is SGHTA, CDR2 FQGNSA, per germline. DNA for the CDR3: TGTGCCAGCAGTTTCCCTAGCGGACGTTACGAGCAGTACTTC. Residues: CASSFPSGRYEQYF.

V gene TRBV5-1 combines with J gene TRBJ2-3; 9 bases fit TRBD1. The CDR3 totals 14 residues. With V trimmed by 3 bases and J by 4 bases, 3 bases remained unmatched. Germline V lookup: CDR1 SGHRS, CDR2 YFSETQ. CDR3 in DNA: TGCGCCAGCAGCTCACAGGGGGCTGCAGATACGCAGTATTTT. It yields the protein CASSSQGAADTQYF.

This rearrangement joins TRBV19 to TRBJ2-7; tentatively, D is TRBD1 (6 bases). This CDR3 is 13 amino acids long. The V and J ends lost 5 bases and 3 bases respectively, with 11 bases between them. Germline-derived CDR1 and CDR2 are LNHDA and SQIVND (reference sequence). The CDR3 DNA sequence: TGTGCCAGTAGTGGACAGTTACACTACGAGCAGTACTTC. Translating gives CASSGQLHYEQYF.

This chain joins TRBV19 and TRBJ2-2; D is ambiguous. The CDR3 has 14 amino acids. V shed 0 bases and J shed 6 bases, with 8 bases lying between them. Germline V lookup: CDR1 LNHDA, CDR2 SQIVND (reference sequence). The CDR3 here is CASSIDATSGELFF. The CDR3 DNA sequence: TGTGCCAGTAGTATAGATGCTACCTCCGGGGAGCTGTTTTTT.

The rearrangement links TRBV6-5 to TRBJ1-2, with TRBD1 matching over 8 bases. The CDR3 covers 15 residues. Trimming cost V 2 bases and J 2 bases; bases outside gene matches: 4. Germline V lookup: CDR1 MNHEY, CDR2 SVGAGI. CDR3 bases: TGTGCCAGCAGTTACCAGGACAGGGCAAACTATGGCTACACCTTC. It specifies CASSYQDRANYGYTF.

The chain is built from TRBV4-2 and TRBJ1-4; 7 bases match TRBD1. V shed 5 bases, J shed 3 bases, and the junction held 12 bases outside the gene matches. CDR1 LGHNA and CDR2 YNFKEQ come from the germline V gene. This CDR3 has 17 residues. The CDR3 region has the DNA TGTGCCAGCAGCTTATATGAGGGGGCTAAGGCTAATGAAAAACTGTTTTTT. It encodes CASSLYEGAKANEKLFF.

The chain joins TRBV18 to TRBJ1-1, with D perhaps matching TRBD1 (5 bases). The ends were cut back, 3 bases at V and 3 bases at J, with 8 bases in the middle. This CDR3 has 13 residues. The germline CDR1 and CDR2 sequences are KGHSH and LQKENI. The CDR3 region is CASSPARDTEAFF. The CDR3 DNA follows: TGTGCCAGCTCACCTGCCAGGGACACTGAAGCTTTCTTT.

The chain combines TRBV19 with TRBJ1-2, with unresolved D. Germline-derived CDR1 and CDR2 are LNHDA and SQIVND (reference sequence). The ends were cut back, 7 bases at V and 3 bases at J, with 18 bases in the middle. CDR3 length: 15 residues. In DNA form, the CDR3 reads TGTGCCAGTAACGCCCCAGAAGGAGGGTACTATGGCTACACCTTC. Its translation is CASNAPEGGYYGYTF.

The V and J genes are TRBV5-1 and TRBJ2-5, with a tentative D call TRBD1 (7 bases). V was cut by 3 bases and J by 7 bases, with 22 bases left in between. Germline V gene data show CDR1 as SGHRS and CDR2 as YFSETQ. CDR3 length: 16 amino acids. In DNA, the CDR3 is TGCGCCAGCAGCTCACGAGCGGAGGGGGCCTTTGGGACCCAGTACTTC. It specifies CASSSRAEGAFGTQYF.

The V call is TRBV18, the J call TRBJ2-7; TRBD1 agrees at 9 bases. The germline gives CDR1 KGHSH, CDR2 LQKENI. The J segment lost 5 bases and the V segment lost 5 bases, leaving 13 bases of the junction unmatched. The CDR3 length is 16 residues. Written as DNA, the CDR3 is TGTGCCAGCTCAGCCTATCGGACAGGGGCTAGGAACGAGCAGTACTTC. This translates into CASSAYRTGARNEQYF.

In its sample, this clone was seen once. The genes are TRBV5-1 and TRBJ2-5; D is unclear. V was clipped by 0 bases and J by 1 base, with 10 bases between them. The V gene's germline CDR1 is SGHRS and CDR2 YFSETQ. This CDR3 has 15 amino acids. The CDR3 DNA is TGCGCCAGCAGCTTGGGGCCACCCGTCCAAGAGACCCAGTACTTC. It codes for CASSLGPPVQETQYF. Drawing the rest from reference TRBV5-1 and TRBJ2-5, the complete variable domain is KAGVTQTPRYLIKTRGQQVTLSCSPISGHRSVSWYQQTPGQGLQFLFEYFSETQRNKGNFPGRFSGRQFSNSRSEMNVSTLELGDSALYLCASSLGPPVQETQYFGPGTRLLVL.

V and J are TRBV7-3 and TRBJ2-7; the match to TRBD1 covers 9 bases. CDR3 length: 14 amino acids. With 4 bases clipped from V and 1 base from J, the junction kept 2 bases outside the gene matches. Germline V gene sequence: CDR1 SGHTA, CDR2 FQGTGA. The CDR3, as DNA: TGTGCCAGCAGCTCGACAGGGGGGTCCTACGAGCAGTACTTC. This encodes CASSSTGGSYEQYF.

The chain uses TRBV27 and TRBJ1-2, with D unresolved. V was trimmed by 5 bases and J by 4 bases, leaving 14 bases between them. CDR3 length equals 14 residues. Germline CDR1 and CDR2: MNHEY and SMNVEV (reference sequence). The CDR3 DNA reads TGTGCCAGCAGTGCAGGATTGTTGGTCTATGGCTACACCTTC. It is translated as CASSAGLLVYGYTF.

This clone is a singleton in its sample. J is TRBJ2-1 and V is TRBV19; tentatively, D is TRBD2 (6 bases). The V gene lost 6 bases and the J gene lost 0 bases, with 12 bases spanning the gap. Germline V gene data show CDR1 as LNHDA and CDR2 as SQIVND (reference sequence). This CDR3 contains 15 residues. DNA of the CDR3: TGTGCCAGTAGCAAGATTAGCGGCTCCTACAATGAGCAGTTCTTC. This translates into CASSKISGSYNEQFF.

The V call is TRBV27, the J call TRBJ1-2, with D perhaps TRBD1 (6 bases). The CDR3 totals 19 residues. From germline, CDR1 is MNHEY and CDR2 SMNVEV (reference sequence). V gave up 5 bases and J gave up 4 bases, with 29 bases separating them. The CDR3 is CASSPGSRGALSPFYGYTF. In DNA, the CDR3 is TGTGCCAGCAGTCCAGGGTCCCGGGGGGCGCTGAGCCCTTTCTATGGCTACACCTTC.

This chain uses TRBV19 with TRBJ2-1; TRBD2 agrees at 7 bases. There are 15 residues in the CDR3. J was trimmed by 6 bases and V by 10 bases; bases with no gene match: 15. Looked up from germline, CDR1 is LNHDA and CDR2 is SQIVND (reference sequence). CDR3 sequence: CAIGGVGGRTNEQFF. The CDR3 DNA reads as TGTGCCATCGGTGGAGTGGGCGGGAGAACCAATGAGCAGTTCTTC.

The chain employs TRBV19 and TRBJ2-7, with D perhaps matching TRBD2 (6 bases). Germline V lookup: CDR1 LNHDA, CDR2 SQIVND (reference sequence). Trimming took off 7 bases at V and 2 bases at J, with 12 bases between the two ends. The CDR3 runs 13 residues. CDR3 region: CASTVPGAYEQYF. DNA for the CDR3: TGTGCCAGTACCGTCCCGGGGGCCTACGAGCAGTACTTC.

The chain is built from TRBV7-9 and TRBJ1-1; TRBD1 matches 12 bases. Germline CDR1 and CDR2: SEHNR and FQNEAQ (reference sequence). CDR3 size: 16 residues. V gave up 8 bases and J gave up 1 base; unmatched junction bases: 8. The CDR3 reads CASGTGTGGPNTEAFF. The CDR3 nucleotides are TGTGCCAGCGGGACCGGGACAGGGGGCCCGAACACTGAAGCTTTCTTT.

This chain connects TRBV7-9 to TRBJ1-2; D might be TRBD1 (5 bases). The CDR3 spans 18 residues. The V end was cut by 1 base, the J end by 4 bases, with 22 bases between. Germline CDR1 reads SEHNR; CDR2 reads FQNEAQ (reference sequence). The CDR3 DNA reads as TGTGCCAGCAGCTTAGGGGGCCGCCATGAGAGGCCTCTCTATGGCTACACCTTC. Amino acid sequence: CASSLGGRHERPLYGYTF.

The chain has TRBV5-1 and TRBJ1-1; perhaps TRBD1 as D (6 bases). Trimming removed 6 bases from V and 6 bases from J, with 24 bases in between. This CDR3 region has 16 residues. Germline values: CDR1 SGHRS, CDR2 YFSETQ. CDR3 coding DNA: TGCGCCAGCACTAACACGCCACAGGGTTTGATCGCTGAAGCTTTCTTT. It yields the protein CASTNTPQGLIAEAFF.

The chain has TRBV2 and TRBJ2-3; D ambiguous. The CDR3 contains 14 residues. Trimming cost V 8 bases and J 5 bases, with 17 bases left between them. Germline V gives CDR1 SNHLY, CDR2 FYNNEI. The CDR3 reads CASPPPLLRDTQYF. CDR3 sequence (DNA): TGTGCCAGCCCCCCGCCACTGCTCCGAGATACGCAGTATTTT.

CDR3 residues: CASSPQTSGFTDTQYF. CDR3 coding DNA: TGTGCCAGCTCACCCCAGACTAGCGGGTTCACAGATACGCAGTATTTT. The chain recombines TRBV18 with TRBJ2-3; 10 bases line up with TRBD2. V dropped 3 bases and J dropped 2; count of bases not matched to a gene: 5. This CDR3 comprises 16 residues. From germline, CDR1 is KGHSH and CDR2 LQKENI. Full variable domain (outside the CDR3, taken from reference TRBV18 and TRBJ2-3): NAGVMQNPRHLVRRRGQEARLRCSPMKGHSHVYWYRQLPEEGLKFMVYLQKENIIDESGMPKERFSAEFPKEGPSILRIQQVVRGDSAAYFCASSPQTSGFTDTQYFGPGTRLTVL.

This chain links TRBV11-1 with TRBJ1-2; possible D gene TRBD1, 6 bases. The CDR3 covers 15 residues. Germline V gene data show CDR1 as SGHAT and CDR2 as FQDESV (reference sequence). With 1 base removed from V and 3 bases from J, the gap between germline ends came to 12 bases. Here the CDR3 DNA reads TGTGCCAGCAGCTTAGTGGACGGGACATACTATGGCTACACCTTC. Protein sequence: CASSLVDGTYYGYTF. Full variable domain (rest looked up from reference TRBV11-1 and TRBJ1-2): EAEVAQSPRYKITEKSQAVAFWCDPISGHATLYWYRQILGQGPELLVQFQDESVVDDSQLPKDRFSAERLKGVDSTLKIQPAELGDSAMYLCASSLVDGTYYGYTFGSGTRLTVV.